Only a few counts were recorded for the clone carrying this T cell receptor beta chain. The data are from a study of identical twins. This CDR3 comprises 18 residues. Germline trimming cut 0 bases from V and 5 bases from J; bases unmatched to any gene: 15. The germline gives CDR1 SGHRS, CDR2 YFSETQ. TCRdb re-called the 5' RACE reads with MiXCR, one entry per CDR3 protein. The sample has fewer than 650,000 distinct CDR3 sequences, approximately 10% seen once. These data were also reused for a study on yellow fever vaccine responses in identical twins.

The material sequenced was PBMCs. This sequence was found in a young woman in good health. The rearrangement links TRBV5-1 to TRBJ2-5, with 8 bases matching TRBD2. The CDR3 sequence is CASSLVKVLRGAGETQYF. As DNA, the CDR3 is TGCGCCAGCAGCTTGGTGAAAGTACTGCGGGGGGCTGGGGAGACCCAGTACTTC.